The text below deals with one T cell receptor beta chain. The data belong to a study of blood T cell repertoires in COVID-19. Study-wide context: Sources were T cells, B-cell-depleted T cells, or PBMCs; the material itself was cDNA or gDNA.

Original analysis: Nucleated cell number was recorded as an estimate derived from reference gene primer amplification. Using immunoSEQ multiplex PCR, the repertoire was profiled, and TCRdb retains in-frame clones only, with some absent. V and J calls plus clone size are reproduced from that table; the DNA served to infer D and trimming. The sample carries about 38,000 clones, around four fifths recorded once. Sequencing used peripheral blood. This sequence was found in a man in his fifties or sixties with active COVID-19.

The DNA for the CDR3 is TGTGCCAGCAGTGATGCCCGGGTCTCCTACGAGCAGTACTTC. Amino acids: CASSDARVSYEQYF. The chain links TRBV25-1 to TRBJ2-7; no firm D call. From germline, CDR1 is MGHDK and CDR2 SYGVNS. The ends were cut back, 3 bases at V and 0 bases at J, with 9 bases in the middle. The CDR3 spans 14 residues.